This record covers a single TCR beta chain. It has no known antigen specificity. No base quality values were provided; no much bigger clone lies one nucleotide off. The method was the immunoSEQ multiplex PCR assay. For the multiplex PCR, a mixture combining 60 forward primers for TCR Vbeta segments and 13 reverse primers for TCR Jbeta segments was used. Amplification of the CDR3 region of rearranged TCR beta genes was performed with a multiplex PCR assay on genomic DNA. The amplified TCR beta libraries were sequenced on the Illumina HiSeq System as 87-base-pair reads. The authors processed their data as follows. Across the 670 or so repertoires, a later analysis counted roughly 84 million unique TCR beta chains, 9.5 million to 12 million of which were shared by at least two donors. Raw reads were error-corrected and collapsed into unique sequences by a nearest-neighbor algorithm in which closely related sequences were merged to remove PCR and sequencing errors. Alignment of CDR3 sequences to IMGT reference sequences was used to assign V, D and J gene segments. For a sequence to be retained, at least a six-nucleotide match to both a V gene segment and a J gene segment was required. A rearrangement was called productive if the CDR3 had no stop codons and remained in frame with V and J, and every other rearrangement was called non-productive. CDR3 was defined according to IMGT convention as the region running from the second conserved V-encoded cysteine to the conserved J-encoded phenylalanine. Sequences without an unambiguous match to a single V gene segment were excluded from the earlier analysis of almost 600 of the donors. An earlier analysis of a few hundred of the donors called V segments functional above 56.7% productive rearrangements and segregating when the between-donor standard deviation exceeded 5%. A statistical classification framework was developed to diagnose cytomegalovirus status using the catalog of TCR beta chain sequences. In a later analysis, TCR nucleotide sequences were compared against IMGT/GENE-DB human TR gene sequences so that V and J genes could be assigned. The TCRdist pipeline was used in a later analysis to assign CDR3 sequences and most-parsimonious VDJ recombination scenarios. In a later analysis, each TCR beta chain was defined by its CDR3 amino acid sequence together with its V-gene family, and reads without a unique V-gene family were excluded. As a way to deal with suspected cross-contamination and a sequencing artifact, a later analysis dropped 592 nucleotide sequences that were highly shared and had low generation probability. In a later analysis, a clonal expansion index was calculated for each public chain from normalized within-repertoire ranks of inferred template counts. In a later analysis, generation probabilities were computed with a VDJ recombination model fitted to out-of-frame rearrangements, and the resulting probabilities were checked against IGoR. In a later analysis, TCR-TCR, TCR-HLA and TCR-CMV co-occurrence was scored with hypergeometric tests, and a repertoire-size bias correction was applied to TCR pairs. To estimate false discovery rates, a later analysis permuted the HLA or CMV assignments 20 times. A later analysis grouped co-occurring TCRs with DBSCAN, adding TCRdist sequence similarity when clustering within HLA-allele-positive subsets. Repertoires with fewer than 30,000 or more than 120,000 public chains, plus five repertoires with anomalous nucleotide sharing, were excluded from co-occurrence clustering. The source is immuneACCESS, and TCRdb retained only in-frame sequences with V and J called. Part of the clones is not carried over; for the studies checked, unresolved V genes explain less than half of this, and the remainder is unexplained. V and J calls and clone size follow that table, whereas D and trimming were derived from the DNA. This sample holds more than 100,000 clones; 80% were observed only once. In total, the top ten clones hold around 8% of the sample.

The cohort was made up of roughly 670 healthy bone marrow donors. Cohort members were all nominally healthy when sampled, although unrecorded immune exposures were likely present. The donor was CMV seropositive and belonged to the group of 250 to 350 seropositive cohort members. Each donor provided a peripheral blood sample, and peripheral blood mononuclear cells were used for TCR beta sequencing. The Qiagen DNeasy Blood Extraction Kit was used to extract genomic DNA from the blood cell samples. The record originates from a study of cytomegalovirus exposure and HLA in healthy donors (dated by TCRdb to about 2017). General notes on the study: In an earlier analysis of 450 to 750 of the donors, 250 to 350 Gb of sequence data and 90 million to 120 million unique TCR beta sequences from roughly 200 million T cells were reported. Alongside the repertoire data, information on donor age, sex, ethnicity and CMV serostatus was compiled. In an earlier analysis of 587 of the donors, high-throughput TCR beta sequencing was used to judge whether each TCR beta V gene segment behaved as functional or pseudogenic. About 5 DR-DQ haplotypes were handled as single units for association and clustering, since linkage in the cohort was strong. Typing coverage varied by locus: 629-630 donors for A, B, C, DRB1 and DQB1; approximately 500 for DQA1; about 570 for DPA1; some 470 for DPB1. Class I and class II HLA loci were covered by the typing at four-digit resolution. Rather than drawing on any new phenotypic data, the later analysis identified candidate immune exposures from TCR beta sequences and the way those sequences occurred across donors. Roughly 300 gigabases of sequencing data and 70 million to 85 million unique TCR sequences were included in an early release covering over 600 HLA-typed donors. The aim of the study was to test whether cataloging public T cell receptors could identify signatures of past pathogen exposure. The genetic ancestry cluster associated with self-reported Caucasian donors included 81% of the roughly 410 genotyped donors. All discovery cohort repertoires had been generated using a single sequencing platform. A separate validation cohort of roughly 130 different subjects was used in addition to the 666-subject first cohort. A later analysis re-examined previously published TCR beta repertoires from 500 to 700 donors and added high-resolution HLA genotyping to investigate patterns of TCR occurrence. The study combined high-throughput TCR immunosequencing, statistical association of individual TCRs with disease status, and machine learning to predict cytomegalovirus infection status. Among some 400 genotyped donors of the cohort, an average of about 240,000 unique TCR beta nucleotide sequences was sequenced per donor, of which 15% to 20% were non-productive. The study profiled the T cell repertoires of about 720 subjects by immunosequencing and related them to cytomegalovirus serostatus. A later genetic analysis took genome-wide SNP genotypes for about 60% of the roughly 670 donors and used that subset as a discovery cohort.

V sheds 1 base and J sheds 8 bases, leaving 14 bases between their ends. The CDR3 spans 15 residues, from the cysteine through the phenylalanine. This entry keeps only the CDR3 DNA: 45 bases, framed from base 1. CDR1 and CDR2 were assigned from the germline V gene (reference sequence) as LNHDA and SQIVND. Broader findings and caveats from the paper: A later genetic analysis reported fewer N-insertions in productive TCRs among donors in an Asian-associated ancestry cluster than the approximately 700-donor mean. Across donors, most TCR sequences were observed very rarely, whereas some public TCRs were present in many individuals. Broadly in line with IMGT annotations, most TCR beta V segments showed up in productive rearrangements about 87% or about 30% of the time in an earlier analysis of a few hundred of the donors. Several of the top co-occurrence clusters appeared to be linked to parvovirus B19, influenza, CMV and Epstein-Barr virus, according to a later analysis. When HLA alleles, especially DR and DQ, strongly co-occurred, TCR associations were difficult to assign to individual alleles. HLA typing was unavailable for some donors at each locus, so association tests used only the typed subset. Some IMGT-functional V segments, including TRBV6-2 and TRBV6-3, could not be distinguished by the 87-base-pair reads and were therefore excluded. The study listed 150 to 200 TCR beta chains as associated with cytomegalovirus. Linkage disequilibrium might explain the correlated functional status among segregating V segments, but an unknown experimental factor could not be excluded. According to a later analysis, TCR association rates differed among HLA loci, with DRB1 alleles showing the most associated TCRs and HLA-C alleles showing the fewest. Sequencing depth was assumed to be roughly uniform across donors in the presence/absence analyses, though that assumption may not hold. Because counts were too low, some 17 rarely observed V segments, including chromosome 9 orphons, were left out of the earlier analysis of 587 of the donors. Most CMV-associated TCR beta chains appeared to be HLA-restricted in a later analysis, and the HLA associations seemed to be driven largely by CMV exposure. The cohort was sequenced for TCR beta chains only, and without alpha or paired-chain data the features that could be detected were limited. A cluster of highly shared sequence variants was judged likely to represent a technical artifact of the sequencing pipeline. The authors suggested that the approach could potentially be generalized to other disease states and immunological phenotypes. For the cohort, immune exposure information was limited to CMV serostatus. A later analysis associated 16,951 TCR beta sequences with specific HLA alleles at a false discovery rate of 0.05. Cytomegalovirus status was reported to be diagnosed by the classifier with high specificity and sensitivity in both the original and validation cohorts. A few of the identified cytomegalovirus-associated TCR beta chains were confirmed in vitro to be specific for cytomegalovirus antigens. A further reported finding was that TCR beta sequences accurately predicted the HLA-A and HLA-B alleles for most subjects in the first cohort. A later analysis found that HLA-associated TCR beta chains were more clonally expanded and had lower generation probabilities than equally common non-associated chains. In a later genetic analysis, a missense DCLRE1C variant was associated with V-gene and J-gene trimming of TCR beta chains, and the association was replicated in an independent cohort.

The sample taken for sequencing was PBMCs. The chain is assembled from TRBV19 and TRBJ2-2; the D region possibly corresponds to TRBD2 (5 bases align). The source is a female donor in good health and CMV-seropositive. The DNA sequence follows: TGTGCCAGTAGTATAGGGTACAGTCGGGGTGGGGAGCTGTTTTTT. Its translation is CASSIGYSRGGELFF. This CDR3, with the reference TRBV19 and TRBJ2-2 proteins standing in past its ends, gives the full variable domain DGGITQSPKYLFRKEGQNVTLSCEQNLNHDAMYWYRQDPGQGLRLIYYSQIVNDFQKGDIAEGYSVSREKKESFPLTVTSAQKNPTAFYLCASSIGYSRGGELFFGEGSRLTVL.